The 20 T cell receptor beta chains given below trace back to one sample, sequenced in a study of control samples from healthy donors and cancer patients. Assay used: immunoSEQ multiplex PCR; TCRdb lists only in-frame clones, some missing. The table has around 120,000 clones, 90% to 95% seen once. Specimen: PBMCs. The receptors here all came from a man in his fifties with head and neck cancer.

J is TRBJ2-3 and V is TRBV4-1, with D perhaps being TRBD1 or TRBD2 (5 bases each). The CDR3 totals 15 residues. Germline V gene sequence: CDR1 MGHRA, CDR2 YSYEKL. V was pared by 10 bases and J by 2 bases, with 19 bases between. Here the CDR3 reads CATRDVRAPTDTQYF. The CDR3 DNA reads TGCGCCACCAGGGACGTCAGGGCCCCCACAGATACGCAGTATTTT.

This clone came up once. The chain carries TRBV29-1 and TRBJ2-2; D is undetermined. Between the trimmed V and J ends, which lost 4 bases and 4 bases, there was a span of 7 bases. The CDR3 spans 12 residues. CDR1 is SQVTM and CDR2 is ANQGSEA in the germline V gene. CDR3 protein: CSVGRSTGELFF. The DNA of the CDR3 is TGCAGCGTTGGAAGGTCCACCGGGGAGCTGTTTTTT.

This clone was seen only once. This rearrangement joins TRBV5-1 to TRBJ2-5; D remains ambiguous. This CDR3 comprises 12 residues. V was cut by 0 bases and J by 3 bases, with 3 bases left in between. The germline CDR1 and CDR2 sequences are SGHRS and YFSETQ. CDR3 loop: CASSLGKETQYF. In DNA, the CDR3 is TGCGCCAGCAGCTTGGGGAAAGAGACCCAGTACTTC.

This clone occurred a few times. This CDR3 reads CAAQGIDNSPLHF. The DNA of the CDR3 is TGTGCCGCACAGGGGATCGATAATTCACCCCTCCACTTT. The chain joins TRBV25-1 to TRBJ1-6, with TRBD1 matching over 7 bases. J was trimmed by 5 bases and V by 11 bases; bases with no gene match: 6. Looked up from germline, CDR1 is MGHDK and CDR2 is SYGVNS. CDR3 size: 13 residues.

The V and J genes are TRBV7-2 and TRBJ2-1, with 12 bases identical to TRBD2. Germline CDR1 and CDR2: SGHTA and FQGNSA. There are 17 residues in the CDR3. Trimming took 9 bases from V and 9 from J; bases not matched to a gene: 18. Written as DNA, the CDR3 is TGTGCCAGTGGATCCGCGGGCGCGGGACTAGCGGGTATTGAGCAGTTCTTC. This codes for CASGSAGAGLAGIEQFF.

This clone was seen only a few times. The rearrangement joins TRBV6-1 to TRBJ2-2; D gene uncertain. Deletions cut 4 bases from V and 8 bases from J, with 23 bases between. Germline CDR1 and CDR2: MNHNS and SASEGT. The CDR3 length is 17 residues. CDR3 in amino acids: CASSVRNRVVTPGELFF. In DNA form, the CDR3 reads TGTGCCAGCAGTGTACGTAATCGGGTAGTCACACCAGGGGAGCTGTTTTTT.

This sequence joins TRBV7-2 and TRBJ1-2, with 8 nucleotides matching TRBD1. CDR3 length: 15 residues. In germline, CDR1 is SGHTA, CDR2 FQGNSA. The V and J ends lost 3 bases and 5 bases, in that order; junction bases with no gene match: 8. CDR3 amino acids: CASSFGQGMGYGYTF. For the CDR3, the DNA is TGTGCCAGCAGCTTTGGACAGGGAATGGGGTATGGCTACACCTTC. The full variable domain, rest sourced from reference TRBV7-2 and TRBJ1-2, is GAGVSQSPSNKVTEKGKDVELRCDPISGHTALYWYRQSLGQGLEFLIYFQGNSAPDKSGLPSDRFSAERTGGSVSTLTIQRTQQEDSAVYLCASSFGQGMGYGYTFGSGTRLTVV.

The gene calls are TRBV29-1 and TRBJ1-2, with TRBD1 matching over 7 bases. The germline V gene has CDR1 SQVTM and CDR2 ANQGSEA. V gave up 0 bases and J gave up 4 bases; unmatched junction bases: 5. The CDR3 runs to 14 residues. The CDR3 DNA reads as TGCAGCGTTGAAGATCTCGACAGGGTCTATGGCTACACCTTC. It codes for CSVEDLDRVYGYTF.

This clone was picked up one time. The chain is built from TRBV6-6 and TRBJ1-6; D is unresolved. This CDR3 is 14 amino acids long. The V gene's germline CDR1 is MNHNY and CDR2 SVGAGI (reference sequence). V was cut by 8 bases and J by 7 bases, with 15 bases left in between. CDR3 sequence: CASHNNRRNSPLHF. The CDR3 DNA follows: TGTGCCAGCCATAACAACCGGAGAAATTCACCCCTCCACTTT.

The chain links TRBV28 to TRBJ2-2; TRBD2 is a possible D gene (5 bases). The CDR3 contains 16 residues. Germline-derived CDR1 and CDR2 are MDHEN and SYDVKM. Trimming cost V 6 bases and J 1 base, with 15 bases left between them. CDR3 loop: CASRLQTSLNTGELFF. The CDR3 DNA reads as TGTGCCAGCAGACTACAAACTAGTCTGAACACCGGGGAGCTGTTTTTT.

V is TRBV19 and J is TRBJ2-5; no clear D gene. The CDR3 extends over 14 amino acids. CDR1 is LNHDA and CDR2 is SQIVND in the germline V gene (reference sequence). Trimming pared 8 bases from V and 1 base from J, leaving 14 bases between. The CDR3 loop reads CASSKTESQETQYF. The DNA of the CDR3 is TGTGCCAGTTCCAAGACGGAGTCCCAAGAGACCCAGTACTTC.

This chain links TRBV15 with TRBJ1-4; D remains ambiguous. Germline values: CDR1 LNHNV, CDR2 YYDKDF (reference sequence). Trimming took 0 bases from V and 4 from J, leaving 6 bases between them. This CDR3 has 14 residues. The CDR3 bases are TGTGCCACCAGCAGAGAAAGGGATAATGAAAAACTGTTTTTT. This gives the protein CATSRERDNEKLFF.

The gene calls are TRBV5-1 and TRBJ1-1, with 7 bases aligning to TRBD1. The CDR3 loop spans 14 amino acids. Germline-derived CDR1 and CDR2 are SGHRS and YFSETQ. V gave up 8 bases and J gave up 0 bases; unmatched junction bases: 7. CDR3 sequence (DNA): TGCGCCAGTGGGACAGAAAACATGAACACTGAAGCTTTCTTT. Translation gives CASGTENMNTEAFF.

V and J are TRBV7-9 and TRBJ2-1; 9 bases match TRBD2. Germline values: CDR1 SEHNR, CDR2 FQNEAQ (reference sequence). The CDR3 consists of 15 residues. The junction had 5 bases not matched to a gene; V was cut back by 4 bases and J by 4 bases. Here the CDR3 reads CASSSRLAEYNEQFF. For the CDR3, the DNA is TGTGCCAGCAGCTCTAGACTAGCGGAATACAATGAGCAGTTCTTC. The complete variable domain, with remaining parts taken from reference TRBV7-9 and TRBJ2-1, reads DTGVSQNPRHKITKRGQNVTFRCDPISEHNRLYWYRQTLGQGPEFLTYFQNEAQLEKSRLLSDRFSAERPKGSFSTLEIQRTEQGDSAMYLCASSSRLAEYNEQFFGPGTRLTVL.

V gene TRBV9 combines with J gene TRBJ1-1; no reliable D call. CDR1 is SGDLS and CDR2 is YYNGEE in the germline V gene. Trimming cost V 0 bases and J 6 bases, with 15 bases left between them. There are 15 residues in the CDR3. CDR3 coding DNA: TGTGCCAGCAGCGTAGCCCCAAGTCCGAAATCTGAAGCTTTCTTT. Its translation: CASSVAPSPKSEAFF. The whole variable domain, filled in from reference TRBV9 and TRBJ1-1, reads DSGVTQTPKHLITATGQRVTLRCSPRSGDLSVYWYQQSLDQGLQFLIQYYNGEERAKGNILERFSAQQFPDLHSELNLSSLELGDSALYFCASSVAPSPKSEAFFGQGTRLTVV.

V is TRBV9 and J is TRBJ1-4; tentative D call: TRBD1 (5 bases). This CDR3 spans 14 amino acids. Trimming removed 3 bases at V and 2 bases at J, with 8 bases between. Germline values: CDR1 SGDLS, CDR2 YYNGEE. CDR3 sequence: CASSAPGTNEKLFF. CDR3 bases: TGTGCCAGCAGCGCCCCAGGGACTAATGAAAAACTGTTTTTT. The complete variable domain, with remaining parts taken from reference TRBV9 and TRBJ1-4, reads DSGVTQTPKHLITATGQRVTLRCSPRSGDLSVYWYQQSLDQGLQFLIQYYNGEERAKGNILERFSAQQFPDLHSELNLSSLELGDSALYFCASSAPGTNEKLFFGSGTQLSVL.

This chain connects TRBV18 to TRBJ2-7; TRBD1 agrees at 8 bases. Germline lookup yields CDR1 KGHSH and CDR2 LQKENI. The trim removed 8 bases at V and 3 bases at J, leaving 3 bases unmatched. The CDR3 is made up of 12 amino acids. CDR3 in DNA: TGTGCCAGCCAGGGGGCTGGCTACGAGCAGTACTTC. This codes for CASQGAGYEQYF.

The V call is TRBV11-3, the J call TRBJ2-7; the match to TRBD1 covers 8 bases. The CDR3 runs to 14 residues. Germline loops: CDR1 SGHNT, CDR2 YENEEA. V was pared by 5 bases and J by 2 bases, with 5 bases of the junction left unmatched. CDR3 sequence (DNA): TGTGCCAGCAGCCCGCGGACAGGGACCTACGAGCAGTACTTC. Protein sequence: CASSPRTGTYEQYF.

The chain combines TRBV19 with TRBJ2-5, with D perhaps TRBD2 (6 bases). Germline CDR1 and CDR2: LNHDA and SQIVND (reference sequence). V was clipped by 5 bases and J by 5 bases, with 24 bases between them. This CDR3 contains 17 residues. CDR3 protein: CASSRTIFLNTRETQYF. The CDR3 DNA sequence: TGTGCCAGTAGTCGGACTATTTTTTTGAATACGAGGGAGACCCAGTACTTC.

The chain carries TRBV28 and TRBJ2-7; TRBD2 matches 10 bases. Trimming removed 5 bases from V and 0 bases from J; junction bases left unmatched: 16. Germline V CDR1 and CDR2: MDHEN, SYDVKM. The CDR3 is 19 amino acids. The CDR3 sequence: CASSPPTGLAGAISYEQYF. CDR3 sequence (DNA): TGTGCCAGCAGTCCCCCGACGGGGCTAGCGGGGGCCATCTCCTACGAGCAGTACTTC.